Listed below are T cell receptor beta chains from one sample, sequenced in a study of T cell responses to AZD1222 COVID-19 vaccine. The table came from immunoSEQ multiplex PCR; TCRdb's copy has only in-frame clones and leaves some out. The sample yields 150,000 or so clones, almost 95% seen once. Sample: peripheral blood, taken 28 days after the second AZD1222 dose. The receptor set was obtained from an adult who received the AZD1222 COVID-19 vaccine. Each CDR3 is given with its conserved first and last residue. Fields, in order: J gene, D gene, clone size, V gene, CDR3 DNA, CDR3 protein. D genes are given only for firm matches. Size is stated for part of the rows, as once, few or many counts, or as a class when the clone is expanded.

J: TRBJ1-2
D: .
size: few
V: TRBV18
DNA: TGTGCCAGCTCACCGACTACAAGTAACTATGGCTACACCTTC
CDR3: CASSPTTSNYGYTF

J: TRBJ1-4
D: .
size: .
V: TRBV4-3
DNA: TGCGCCAGCAGCCAAGACTACAGCGCGACTAATGAAAAACTGTTTTTT
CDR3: CASSQDYSATNEKLFF

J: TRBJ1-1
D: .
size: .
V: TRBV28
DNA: TGTGCCAGCAGGAAGGCAGGATATGAAGCTTTCTTT
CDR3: CASRKAGYEAFF

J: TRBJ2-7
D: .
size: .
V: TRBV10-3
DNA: TGTGCCATCAGGGCCGGCACAACGGTTTCACCAGACTTC
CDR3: CAIRAGTTVSPDF

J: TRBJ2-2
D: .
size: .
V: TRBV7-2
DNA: TGTGCCAGCAGCTTGGACACGGGGGCCGGGGAGCTGTTTTTT
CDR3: CASSLDTGAGELFF

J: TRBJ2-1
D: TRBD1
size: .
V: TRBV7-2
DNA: TGTGCCAGTACTCGGGACAGGGCTTACAATGAGCAGTTCTTC
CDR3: CASTRDRAYNEQFF

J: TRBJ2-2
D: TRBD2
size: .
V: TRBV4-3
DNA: TGCGCCAGCAGCGGTAGCGGGTACCTGGAGACCGGGGAGCTGTTTTTT
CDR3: CASSGSGYLETGELFF

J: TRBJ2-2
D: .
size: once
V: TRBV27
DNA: TGTGCCAGCAGTCCCCTAGCGGGACAGGGTACCGGGGAGCTGTTTTTT
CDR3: CASSPLAGQGTGELFF

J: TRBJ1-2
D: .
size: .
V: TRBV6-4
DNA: TGTGCCAGCAGTGTGATCGGCTACACCTTC
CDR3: CASSVIGYTF

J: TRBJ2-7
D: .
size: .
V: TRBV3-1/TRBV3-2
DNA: TGTGCCAGCAGCCAAGATGCGGCAACCTACGAGCAGTACTTC
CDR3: CASSQDAATYEQYF

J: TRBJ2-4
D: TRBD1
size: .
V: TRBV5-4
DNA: TGTGCCAGCAGCTTTCAGGACAGGGCCAAAAACATTCAGTACTTC
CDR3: CASSFQDRAKNIQYF

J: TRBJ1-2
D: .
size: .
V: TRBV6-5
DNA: TGTGCCAGCAGTTACTCGTCGGGGAGGTATGGCTACACCTTC
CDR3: CASSYSSGRYGYTF

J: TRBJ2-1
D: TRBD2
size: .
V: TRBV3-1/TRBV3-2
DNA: TGTGCCAGCAGCCGCCAGGGAGCGGGAGATTTACATGAGCAGTTCTTC
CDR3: CASSRQGAGDLHEQFF

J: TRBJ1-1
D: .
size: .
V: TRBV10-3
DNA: TGTGCCATCAGCAGACAGGTTATGAACACTGAAGCTTTCTTT
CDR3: CAISRQVMNTEAFF

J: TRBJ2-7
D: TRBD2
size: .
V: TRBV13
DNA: TGTGCCAGCAGCTTTGGCGGGAGAGGGTACGAGCAGTACTTC
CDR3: CASSFGGRGYEQYF

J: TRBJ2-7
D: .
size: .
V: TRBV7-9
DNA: TGTGCCAGCAGCTTCGGTGGAGGGGTCACCTACGAGCAGTACTTC
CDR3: CASSFGGGVTYEQYF

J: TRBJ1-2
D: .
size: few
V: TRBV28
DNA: TGTGCCAGCACCCGGCATATGGGGGGGGGCTACACCTTC
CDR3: CASTRHMGGGYTF

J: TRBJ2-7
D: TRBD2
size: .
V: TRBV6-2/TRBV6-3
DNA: TGTGCCAGCAGTTCTGCTAGCGGGGAAGAGCAGTACTTC
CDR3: CASSSASGEEQYF

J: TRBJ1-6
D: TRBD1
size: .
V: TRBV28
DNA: TGTGCCAGCTTCGACAGGGCTGATTCACCCCTCCACTTT
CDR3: CASFDRADSPLHF

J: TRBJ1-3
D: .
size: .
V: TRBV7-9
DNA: TGTGCCAGCAGCCCAGGCGGGACCATATATTTT
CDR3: CASSPGGTIYF

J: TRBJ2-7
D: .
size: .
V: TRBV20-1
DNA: TGCAGTGCTACAGGACCCTACGAGCAGTACTTC
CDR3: CSATGPYEQYF

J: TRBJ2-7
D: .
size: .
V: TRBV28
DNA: TGTGCCAGCAGGGCCGAGGGTTCACTCCCTTACGAGCAGTACTTC
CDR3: CASRAEGSLPYEQYF

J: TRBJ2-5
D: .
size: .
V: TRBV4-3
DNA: TGCGCCAGCAGCCCGGGGTACGGGCCCGGCGAGACCCAGTACTTC
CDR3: CASSPGYGPGETQYF

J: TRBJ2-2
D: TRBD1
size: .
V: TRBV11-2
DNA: TGTGCCAGCTGGGGGACAGGGCGCACCGGGGAGCTGTTTTTT
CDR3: CASWGTGRTGELFF

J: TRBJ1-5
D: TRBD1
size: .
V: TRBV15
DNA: TGTGCCACCAGCCGGGACAGGGGCAATCAGCCCCAGCATTTT
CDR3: CATSRDRGNQPQHF

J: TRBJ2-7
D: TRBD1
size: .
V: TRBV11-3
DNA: TGTGCCAGCAGCAAATCCGGGACAGACTACGAGCAGTACTTC
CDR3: CASSKSGTDYEQYF

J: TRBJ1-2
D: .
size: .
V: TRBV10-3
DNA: TGTGCCACCGGGACGGCTAACTATGGCTACACCTTC
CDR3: CATGTANYGYTF

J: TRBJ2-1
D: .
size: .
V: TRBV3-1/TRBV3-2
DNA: TGTGCCAGCAGGGTGGGGCGGGAGCAGTTCTTC
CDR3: CASRVGREQFF

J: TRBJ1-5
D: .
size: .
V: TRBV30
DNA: TGTGCCTGGAGTAAAAGGAGTGTGAAATACAATCAGCCCCAGCATTTT
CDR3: CAWSKRSVKYNQPQHF

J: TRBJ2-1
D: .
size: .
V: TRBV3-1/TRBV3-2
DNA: TGTGCCAGCAGCCAAAGACCCCAGCAGGGGCCTTACAATGAGCAGTTCTTC
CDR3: CASSQRPQQGPYNEQFF

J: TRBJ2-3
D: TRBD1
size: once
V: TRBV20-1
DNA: TGCAGTGCTAGGAGACAGGGCGGGCAGTATTTT
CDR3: CSARRQGGQYF

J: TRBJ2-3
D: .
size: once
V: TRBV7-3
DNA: TGTGCCAGCAGCTTAACTAGGCCAGATACGCAGTATTTT
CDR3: CASSLTRPDTQYF

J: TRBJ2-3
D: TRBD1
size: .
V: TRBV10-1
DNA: TGCGCCAGCAGTGAGTCGAGGACAGGGCGCACAGATACGCAGTATTTT
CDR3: CASSESRTGRTDTQYF

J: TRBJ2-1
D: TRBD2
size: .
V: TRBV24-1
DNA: TGTGCCACCAGTGATGGACTAGCGGTCAGAGGTGAGCAGTTCTTC
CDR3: CATSDGLAVRGEQFF

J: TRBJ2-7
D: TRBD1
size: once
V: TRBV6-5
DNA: TGTGCCAGCAGTTACTCGCGGCAGGGGGTTCAAAGGCAGTACTTC
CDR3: CASSYSRQGVQRQYF

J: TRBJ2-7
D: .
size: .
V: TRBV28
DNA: TGTGCCAGCAGTGCCCAGGGGAAATTTGGCGAGCAGTACTTC
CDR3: CASSAQGKFGEQYF

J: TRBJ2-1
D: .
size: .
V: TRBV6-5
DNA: TGTGCCAGCAGGGGAGGGGGGGCGATAAGTGAGCAGTTCTTC
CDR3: CASRGGGAISEQFF

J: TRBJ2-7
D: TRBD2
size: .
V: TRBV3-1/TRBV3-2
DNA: TGTGCCAGCAGCACCCTACTAGCGGGTGGCCACGAGCAGTACTTC
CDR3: CASSTLLAGGHEQYF

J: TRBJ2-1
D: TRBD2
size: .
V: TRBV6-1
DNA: TGTGCCAGCAGTGGAGGGGGACTAGCGGGACACAATGAGCAGTTCTTC
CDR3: CASSGGGLAGHNEQFF

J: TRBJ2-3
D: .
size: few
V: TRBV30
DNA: TGTGCCTGGAACAGGGAGGGGAGCACAGATACGCAGTATTTT
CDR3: CAWNREGSTDTQYF